This paragraph reports one T cell receptor (beta chain). Alongside a J-beta primer mix, a sample-barcoded 5' primer served in a second PCR lasting about 6 to 11 cycles. All cDNA molecules were each tagged by a template-switch adaptor with 12 random nucleotides. TCRdb passed the 5' RACE reads through MiXCR, listing each CDR3 protein once. This table holds over 1,500,000 distinct CDR3 sequences, less than 50% found once. This sample was included in a study of blood T cells in healthy people across ages. The ends were cut back, 7 bases at V and 4 bases at J, with 16 bases in the middle. Germline V CDR1 and CDR2: DFQATT, SNEGSKA (reference sequence). The CDR3 sequence is 13 residues long. Russia was home to the donors, healthy Caucasian individuals aged about 6 to 90. Peripheral blood was drawn, ten milliliters per donor.

The sample consisted of blood. This sequence joins TRBV20-1 and TRBJ1-1; TRBD1 might be the D (5 bases). This receptor was identified in a woman aged 40 to 50 in good health. In DNA, the CDR3 is TGCAGTGGGGTCATTCCGGGGGGCACTGAAGCTTTCTTT. Encoded protein: CSGVIPGGTEAFF.